This TCR beta chain was sequenced in a study of response to subunit inactivated influenza vaccine. General observations from the study: The study's authors posited that every seasonal influenza vaccination enlists few new T cells.

A single record per CDR3 protein comes from TCRdb applying MiXCR to the RT-PCR reads. The profile shows about 570,000 distinct CDR3 sequences, 11% of them singletons. This clonotype was detected a few times. The antigen is unknown. With 1 base clipped from V and 4 bases from J, the junction kept 6 bases outside the gene matches. The CDR3 spans 15 residues. The sample also formed part of further work on T cells expressing NK-cell markers. Per that study: Production of TCR beta cDNA relied on 5'RACE template switching with UMIs. It was sorted CD3+CD56-NKG2C+, CD3+CD56+NKG2C- and CD3+CD56+NKG2C+ T cells that provided the TCR beta repertoires. The same clonotypes also predominated in the CD3+CD56-NKG2C+ fraction of a few donors.

This receptor was taken from a man aged 50 to 60 who received an inactivated influenza vaccine. The sample here was PBMCs from blood, taken on the day of vaccination. The V gene is TRBV12-3 or TRBV12-4, the J gene TRBJ1-1, with 7 nucleotides matching TRBD1. Here the CDR3 reads CASSLDTGVGTEAFF. DNA of the CDR3: TGTGCCAGCAGTTTAGACACAGGGGTCGGCACTGAAGCTTTCTTT.